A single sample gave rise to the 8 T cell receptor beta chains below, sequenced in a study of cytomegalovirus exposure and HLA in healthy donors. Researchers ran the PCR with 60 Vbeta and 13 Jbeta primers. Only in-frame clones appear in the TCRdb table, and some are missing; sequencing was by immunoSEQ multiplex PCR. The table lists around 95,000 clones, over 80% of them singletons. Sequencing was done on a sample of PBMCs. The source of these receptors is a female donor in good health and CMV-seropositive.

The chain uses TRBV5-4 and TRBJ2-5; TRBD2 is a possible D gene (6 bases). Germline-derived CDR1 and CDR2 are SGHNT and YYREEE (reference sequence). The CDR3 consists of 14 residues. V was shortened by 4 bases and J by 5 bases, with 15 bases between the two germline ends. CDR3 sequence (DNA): TGTGCCAGCAGCCAGGAGGGGTTTGGGGAGACCCAGTACTTC. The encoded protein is CASSQEGFGETQYF.

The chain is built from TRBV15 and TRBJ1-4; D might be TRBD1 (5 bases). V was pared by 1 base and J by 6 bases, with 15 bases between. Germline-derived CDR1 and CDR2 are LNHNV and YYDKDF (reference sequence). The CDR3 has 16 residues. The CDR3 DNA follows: TGTGCCACCAGCAGAGGCGGGGAAGGGGAGGATGAAAAACTGTTTTTT. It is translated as CATSRGGEGEDEKLFF.

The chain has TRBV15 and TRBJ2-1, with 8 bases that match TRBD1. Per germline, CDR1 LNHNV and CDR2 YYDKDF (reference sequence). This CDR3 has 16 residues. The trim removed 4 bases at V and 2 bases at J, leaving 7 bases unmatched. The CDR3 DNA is TGTGCCACCAGCACCGGGACAGGACGGACCTACAATGAGCAGTTCTTC. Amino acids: CATSTGTGRTYNEQFF.

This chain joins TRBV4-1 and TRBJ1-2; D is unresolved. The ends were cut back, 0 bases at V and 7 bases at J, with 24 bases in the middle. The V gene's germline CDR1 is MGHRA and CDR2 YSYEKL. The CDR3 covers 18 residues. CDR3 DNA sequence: TGCGCCAGCAGCCAAGAAGCCCATCCCTCCGGACGGGGAGGTGGCTACACCTTC. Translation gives CASSQEAHPSGRGGGYTF.

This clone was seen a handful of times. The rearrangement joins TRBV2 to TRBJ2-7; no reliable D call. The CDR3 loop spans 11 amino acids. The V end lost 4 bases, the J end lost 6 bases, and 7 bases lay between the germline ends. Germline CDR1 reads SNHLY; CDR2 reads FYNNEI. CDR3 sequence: CASSVSLEQYF. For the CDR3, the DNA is TGTGCCAGCAGTGTATCCCTCGAGCAGTACTTC. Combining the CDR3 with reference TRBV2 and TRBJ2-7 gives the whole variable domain EPEVTQTPSHQVTQMGQEVILRCVPISNHLYFYWYRQILGQKVEFLVSFYNNEISEKSEIFDDQFSVERPDGSNFTLKIRSTKLEDSAMYFCASSVSLEQYFGPGTRLTVT.

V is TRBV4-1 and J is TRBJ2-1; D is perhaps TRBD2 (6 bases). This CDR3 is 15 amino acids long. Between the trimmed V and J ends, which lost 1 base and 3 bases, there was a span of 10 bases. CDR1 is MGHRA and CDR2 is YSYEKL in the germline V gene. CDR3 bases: TGCGCCAGCAGCCAAGCAGGACTACTCTACAATGAGCAGTTCTTC. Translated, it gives CASSQAGLLYNEQFF.

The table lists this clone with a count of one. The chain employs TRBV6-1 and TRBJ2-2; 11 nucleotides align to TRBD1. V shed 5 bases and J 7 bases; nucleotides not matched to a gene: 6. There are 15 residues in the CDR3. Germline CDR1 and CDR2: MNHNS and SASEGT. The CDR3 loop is CASSPRTGGNGELFF. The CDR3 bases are TGTGCCAGCAGTCCGCGGACAGGGGGCAACGGGGAGCTGTTTTTT.

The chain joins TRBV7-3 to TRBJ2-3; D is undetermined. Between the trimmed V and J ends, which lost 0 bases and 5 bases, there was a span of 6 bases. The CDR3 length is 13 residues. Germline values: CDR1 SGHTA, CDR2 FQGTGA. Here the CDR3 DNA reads TGTGCCAGCAGCTTAACCGAGGTAGATACGCAGTATTTT. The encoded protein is CASSLTEVDTQYF.